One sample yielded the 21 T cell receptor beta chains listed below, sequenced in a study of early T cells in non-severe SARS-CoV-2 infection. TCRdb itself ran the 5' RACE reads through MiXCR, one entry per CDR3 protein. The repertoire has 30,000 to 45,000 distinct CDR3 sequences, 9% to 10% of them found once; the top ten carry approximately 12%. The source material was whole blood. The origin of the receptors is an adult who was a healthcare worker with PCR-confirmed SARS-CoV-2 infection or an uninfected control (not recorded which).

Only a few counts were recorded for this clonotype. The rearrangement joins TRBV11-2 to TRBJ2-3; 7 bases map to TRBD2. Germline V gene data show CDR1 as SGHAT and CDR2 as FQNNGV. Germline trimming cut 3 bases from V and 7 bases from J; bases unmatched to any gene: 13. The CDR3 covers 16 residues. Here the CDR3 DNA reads TGTGCCAGCAGCTTGGGGACTACACTAGGGTGGAATACGCAGTATTTT. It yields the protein CASSLGTTLGWNTQYF.

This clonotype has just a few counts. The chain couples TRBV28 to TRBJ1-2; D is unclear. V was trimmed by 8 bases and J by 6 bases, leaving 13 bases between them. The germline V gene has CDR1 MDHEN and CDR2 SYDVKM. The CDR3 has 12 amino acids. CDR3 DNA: TGTGCCAGCTCCTTGGGAGGGCATGGCTACACCTTC. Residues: CASSLGGHGYTF.

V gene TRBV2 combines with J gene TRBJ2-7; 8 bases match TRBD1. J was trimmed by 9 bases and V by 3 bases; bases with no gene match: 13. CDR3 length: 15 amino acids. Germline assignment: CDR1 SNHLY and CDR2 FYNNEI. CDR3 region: CASSESRQGAVVQYF. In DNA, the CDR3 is TGTGCCAGCAGTGAGAGTAGGCAGGGGGCGGTGGTGCAGTACTTC. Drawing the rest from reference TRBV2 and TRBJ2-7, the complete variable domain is EPEVTQTPSHQVTQMGQEVILRCVPISNHLYFYWYRQILGQKVEFLVSFYNNEISEKSEIFDDQFSVERPDGSNFTLKIRSTKLEDSAMYFCASSESRQGAVVQYFGPGTRLTVT.

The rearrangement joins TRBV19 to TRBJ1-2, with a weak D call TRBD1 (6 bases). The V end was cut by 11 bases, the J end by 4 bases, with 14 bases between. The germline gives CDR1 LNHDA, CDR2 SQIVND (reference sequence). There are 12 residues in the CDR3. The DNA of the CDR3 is TGTGCCTCCCGACAGGAGGTCTATGGCTACACCTTC. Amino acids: CASRQEVYGYTF.

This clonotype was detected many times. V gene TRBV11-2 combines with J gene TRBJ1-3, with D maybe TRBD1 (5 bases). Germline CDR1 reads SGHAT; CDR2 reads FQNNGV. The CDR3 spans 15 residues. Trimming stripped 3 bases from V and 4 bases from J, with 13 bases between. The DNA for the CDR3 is TGTGCCAGCAGCTTCTCAGGGTTTCAAGGAAACACCATATATTTT. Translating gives CASSFSGFQGNTIYF.

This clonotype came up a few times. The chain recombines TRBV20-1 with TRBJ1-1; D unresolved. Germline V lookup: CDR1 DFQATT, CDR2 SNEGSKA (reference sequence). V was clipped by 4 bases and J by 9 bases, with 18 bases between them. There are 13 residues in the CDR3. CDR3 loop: CSAKDSVSWQAFF. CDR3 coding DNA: TGCAGTGCTAAGGATAGTGTGTCTTGGCAAGCTTTCTTT.

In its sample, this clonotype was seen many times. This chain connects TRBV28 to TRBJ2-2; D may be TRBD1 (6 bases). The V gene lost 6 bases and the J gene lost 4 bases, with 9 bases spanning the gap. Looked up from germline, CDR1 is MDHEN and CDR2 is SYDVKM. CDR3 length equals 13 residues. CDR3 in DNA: TGTGCCAGCAGCCAGGGGAGCACCGGGGAGCTGTTTTTT. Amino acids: CASSQGSTGELFF. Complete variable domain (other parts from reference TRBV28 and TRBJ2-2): DVKVTQSSRYLVKRTGEKVFLECVQDMDHENMFWYRQDPGLGLRLIYFSYDVKMKEKGDIPEGYSVSREKKERFSLILESASTNQTSMYLCASSQGSTGELFFGEGSRLTVL.

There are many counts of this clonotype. As DNA, the CDR3 is TGTGCCAGCAGTTACTCGGACCGGAAAGATACGCAGTATTTT. It is translated as CASSYSDRKDTQYF. This rearrangement joins TRBV6-6 to TRBJ2-3, with D unresolved. Trimming took off 0 bases at V and 5 bases at J, with 9 bases between the two ends. Germline CDR1 reads MNHNY; CDR2 reads SVGAGI (reference sequence). The CDR3 runs 14 residues.

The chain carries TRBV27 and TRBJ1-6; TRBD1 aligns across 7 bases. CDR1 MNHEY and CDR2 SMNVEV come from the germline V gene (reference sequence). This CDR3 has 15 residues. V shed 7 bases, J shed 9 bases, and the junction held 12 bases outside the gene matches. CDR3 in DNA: TGTGCCAGCAAACATAAGGGGGCCGTAGTTTCACCCCTCCACTTT. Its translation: CASKHKGAVVSPLHF.

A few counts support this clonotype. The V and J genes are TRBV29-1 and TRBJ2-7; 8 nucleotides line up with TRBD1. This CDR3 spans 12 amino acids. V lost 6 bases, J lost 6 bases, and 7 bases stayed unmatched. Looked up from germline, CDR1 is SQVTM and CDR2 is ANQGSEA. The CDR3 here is CSVEQGVGEQYF. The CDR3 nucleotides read TGCAGCGTGGAACAGGGGGTAGGCGAGCAGTACTTC.

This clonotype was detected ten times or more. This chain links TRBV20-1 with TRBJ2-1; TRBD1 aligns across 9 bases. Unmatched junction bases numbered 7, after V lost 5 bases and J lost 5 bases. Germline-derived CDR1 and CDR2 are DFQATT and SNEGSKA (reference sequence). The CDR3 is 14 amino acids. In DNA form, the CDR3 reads TGCAGTGCTCCTGACAGGGGGGGACACAATGAGCAGTTCTTC. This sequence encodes CSAPDRGGHNEQFF.

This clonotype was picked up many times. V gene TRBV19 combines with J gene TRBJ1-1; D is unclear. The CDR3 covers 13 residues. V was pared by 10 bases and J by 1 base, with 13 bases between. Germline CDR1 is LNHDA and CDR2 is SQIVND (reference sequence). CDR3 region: CATHGPRNTEAFF. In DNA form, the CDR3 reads TGTGCCACCCACGGTCCGAGGAACACTGAAGCTTTCTTT.

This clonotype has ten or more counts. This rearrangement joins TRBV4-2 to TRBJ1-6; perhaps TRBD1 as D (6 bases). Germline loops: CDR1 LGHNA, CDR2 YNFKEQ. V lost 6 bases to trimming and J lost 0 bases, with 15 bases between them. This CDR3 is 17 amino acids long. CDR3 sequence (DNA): TGTGCCAGCAGTACCGAAGGGGGGGGCTCCTATAATTCACCCCTCCACTTT. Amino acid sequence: CASSTEGGGSYNSPLHF.

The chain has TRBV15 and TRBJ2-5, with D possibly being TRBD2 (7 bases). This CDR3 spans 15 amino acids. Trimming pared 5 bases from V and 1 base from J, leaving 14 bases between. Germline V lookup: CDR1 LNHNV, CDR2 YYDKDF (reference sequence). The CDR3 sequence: CATSSRGGSQETQYF. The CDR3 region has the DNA TGTGCCACCAGCTCGAGGGGGGGGAGCCAAGAGACCCAGTACTTC.

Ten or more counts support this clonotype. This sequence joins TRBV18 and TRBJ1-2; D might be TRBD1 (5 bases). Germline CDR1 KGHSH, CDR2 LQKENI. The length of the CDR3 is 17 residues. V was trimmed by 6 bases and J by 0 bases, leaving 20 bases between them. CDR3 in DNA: TGTGCCAGCTCCCGGGACGGGTCACCACCACCTAACTATGGCTACACCTTC. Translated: CASSRDGSPPPNYGYTF.

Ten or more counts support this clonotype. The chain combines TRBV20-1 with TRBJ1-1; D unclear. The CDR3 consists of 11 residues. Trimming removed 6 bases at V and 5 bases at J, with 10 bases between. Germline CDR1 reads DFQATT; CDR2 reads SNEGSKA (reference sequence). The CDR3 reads CSAKVKTEAFF. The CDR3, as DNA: TGCAGTGCAAAGGTAAAGACTGAAGCTTTCTTT.

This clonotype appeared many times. This CDR3 is CASVRPGLARNEQFF. The CDR3 DNA reads as TGTGCTAGTGTTCGACCGGGACTAGCTCGGAATGAGCAGTTCTTC. This chain joins TRBV12-5 and TRBJ2-1; 9 positions agree with TRBD2. Germline assignment: CDR1 LGHNT and CDR2 FRNRAP. V lost 7 bases to trimming and J lost 7 bases; unmatched junction nucleotides: 11. The CDR3 covers 15 residues.

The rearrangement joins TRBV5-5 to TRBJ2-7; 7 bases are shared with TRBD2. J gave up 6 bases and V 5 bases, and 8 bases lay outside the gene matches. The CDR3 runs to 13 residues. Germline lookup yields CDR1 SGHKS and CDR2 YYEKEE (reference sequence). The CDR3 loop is CASRRGSSGEQYF. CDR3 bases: TGTGCCAGCAGGCGGGGGAGTTCCGGCGAGCAGTACTTC. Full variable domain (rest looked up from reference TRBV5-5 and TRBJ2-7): DAGVTQSPTHLIKTRGQQVTLRCSPISGHKSVSWYQQVLGQGPQFIFQYYEKEERGRGNFPDRFSARQFPNYSSELNVNALLLGDSALYLCASRRGSSGEQYFGPGTRLTVT.

CDR3 sequence (DNA): TGTGCCAGCAGCTTGCAGGTAAACTCCTACGAGCAGTACTTC. Residues: CASSLQVNSYEQYF. This rearrangement joins TRBV11-1 to TRBJ2-7, with no clear D. Germline loops: CDR1 SGHAT, CDR2 FQDESV (reference sequence). There are 14 residues in the CDR3. Deletions cut 3 bases from V and 0 bases from J, with 9 bases between. The variable domain in full, completed from reference TRBV11-1 and TRBJ2-7, reads EAEVAQSPRYKITEKSQAVAFWCDPISGHATLYWYRQILGQGPELLVQFQDESVVDDSQLPKDRFSAERLKGVDSTLKIQPAELGDSAMYLCASSLQVNSYEQYFGPGTRLTVT.

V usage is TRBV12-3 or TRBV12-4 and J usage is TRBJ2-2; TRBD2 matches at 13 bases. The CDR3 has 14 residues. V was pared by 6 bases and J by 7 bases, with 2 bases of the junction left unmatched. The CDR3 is CASSGLAGVGELFF. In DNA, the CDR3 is TGTGCCAGCAGCGGACTAGCGGGGGTCGGGGAGCTGTTTTTT.

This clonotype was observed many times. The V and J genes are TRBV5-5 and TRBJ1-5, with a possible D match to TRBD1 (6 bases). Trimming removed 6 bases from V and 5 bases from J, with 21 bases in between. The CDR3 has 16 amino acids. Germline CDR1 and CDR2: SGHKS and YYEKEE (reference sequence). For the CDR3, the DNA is TGTGCCAGCAATCAGGGGATCATGGACGGCCATCAGCCCCAGCATTTT. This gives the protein CASNQGIMDGHQPQHF.